These 21 T cell receptor beta chains came from one sample sequenced in a study of CD4 T cells in relation to SARS-CoV-2 and coronaviruses. CD4+ T cells from unexposed donors were obtained before the COVID-19 pandemic (2011-2018). The repertoire was sequenced with immunoSEQ multiplex PCR; TCRdb's copy has only in-frame clones and lacks some. The table includes around 56,000 clones, 86% detected once. The source material was memory CD4+ T cells from PBMCs. All receptors come from a human donor in good health.

This chain connects TRBV3-1 (or the pseudogene TRBV3-2) to TRBJ2-1; 9 bases line up with TRBD2. The CDR3 totals 14 residues. The J segment lost 9 bases and the V segment lost 3 bases, leaving 6 bases of the junction unmatched. Germline V gene lookup returns CDR1 LGHDT and CDR2 YNNKEL (reference sequence). CDR3 nucleotides: TGTGCCAGCAGCCACCGTAGCGGGAGTGTTGAGCAGTTCTTC. The encoded protein is CASSHRSGSVEQFF.

The V call is TRBV7-9, the J call TRBJ2-3; a weak D match, TRBD2 (5 bases). Germline CDR1 and CDR2: SEHNR and FQNEAQ (reference sequence). The V end lost 5 bases, the J end lost 0 bases, and 15 bases lay between the germline ends. CDR3 length: 16 residues. CDR3 region: CASSPARRVSTDTQYF. In nucleotides, the CDR3 is TGTGCCAGCAGCCCCGCTAGGCGGGTTAGCACAGATACGCAGTATTTT.

V usage is TRBV10-3 and J usage is TRBJ1-3; 9 nucleotides line up with TRBD1. The CDR3 has 14 residues. The germline CDR1 and CDR2 sequences are ENHRY and SYGVKD. Losses at the gene ends were 10 bases for V and 8 bases for J; bases not matched to a gene: 12. The CDR3 bases are TGTGCCACCATCAGTGGGGACAGGGAGTACACCATATATTTT. This gives the protein CATISGDREYTIYF.

This rearrangement joins TRBV5-1 to TRBJ2-1; D might be TRBD1 (5 bases). The CDR3 length is 15 residues. Looked up from germline, CDR1 is SGHRS and CDR2 is YFSETQ. Trimming took 0 bases from V and 7 from J, leaving 14 bases between them. As DNA, the CDR3 is TGCGCCAGCAGCTTGGTGGCAGGGCGATGGAATGAGCAGTTCTTC. Translated: CASSLVAGRWNEQFF.

The rearrangement links TRBV12-3 or TRBV12-4 to TRBJ1-5; D unresolved. The CDR3 runs 13 residues. V was trimmed by 2 bases and J by 9 bases, leaving 11 bases between them. The CDR3 loop is CASSLSLMSPQHF. The CDR3 nucleotides are TGTGCCAGCAGTTTAAGTCTCATGTCGCCCCAGCATTTT.

The chain uses TRBV19 and TRBJ2-5; weak D call: TRBD2 (5 bases). The CDR3 is 11 amino acids. CDR1 and CDR2 (germline): LNHDA, SQIVND (reference sequence). V dropped 8 bases and J dropped 6 bases, with 10 bases sitting between them. The CDR3 nucleotides read TGTGCCAGTTCGAGGGAGAAGACCCAGTACTTC. Its translation is CASSREKTQYF. The entire variable domain, with the rest obtained from reference TRBV19 and TRBJ2-5, is as follows: DGGITQSPKYLFRKEGQNVTLSCEQNLNHDAMYWYRQDPGQGLRLIYYSQIVNDFQKGDIAEGYSVSREKKESFPLTVTSAQKNPTAFYLCASSREKTQYFGPGTRLLVL.

Turning to this clone: It is unclear where the CDR3 begins or ends on the DNA, so no DNA is shown, and the CDR3 is as TCRdb lists it. The chain has TRBV12-3 or TRBV12-4 and TRBJ2-1; the DNA was not compared with TRBD1, the D call given in the table. The CDR3 comprises 13 residues, both ends counted. CDR3 protein: CASSVAPGTGLFF.

The chain couples TRBV27 to TRBJ2-6, with 7 bases lining up with TRBD1. J gave up 4 bases and V 5 bases, and 8 bases lay outside the gene matches. The CDR3 spans 16 residues. The germline CDR1 and CDR2 sequences are MNHEY and SMNVEV (reference sequence). CDR3 sequence reads: CASSIQTGPGANVLTF. Written as DNA, the CDR3 is TGTGCCAGCAGTATCCAGACAGGGCCGGGGGCCAACGTCCTGACTTTC.

The chain uses TRBV11-2 and TRBJ2-7, with unresolved D. Trimming removed 4 bases from V and 1 base from J, with 14 bases in between. Germline V CDR1 and CDR2: SGHAT, FQNNGV. The CDR3 consists of 15 residues. The DNA for the CDR3 is TGTGCCAGCAGCTACGGGTTGGGTACTTCCTACGAGCAGTACTTC. It yields the protein CASSYGLGTSYEQYF.

In DNA form, the CDR3 reads TGTGCCAGCGGACTAGCGGGAGTTAATACCGGGGAGCTGTTTTTT. This encodes CASGLAGVNTGELFF. This chain joins TRBV19 and TRBJ2-2; TRBD2 agrees at 13 bases. From germline, CDR1 is LNHDA and CDR2 SQIVND (reference sequence). The ends lost 9 bases at V and 5 bases at J; junction bases unmatched: 6. This CDR3 is 15 amino acids long.

In its sample, this clone was seen a few times. The chain is built from TRBV7-9 and TRBJ1-1; D is uncertain. This CDR3 spans 13 amino acids. The V gene lost 6 bases and the J gene lost 1 base, with 9 bases spanning the gap. In germline, CDR1 is SEHNR, CDR2 FQNEAQ (reference sequence). The CDR3 bases are TGTGCCAGCAGTAAAGTCCGGAACACTGAAGCTTTCTTT. This translates into CASSKVRNTEAFF.

The chain recombines TRBV27 with TRBJ2-3, with 7 bases aligning to TRBD2. Trimming took 6 bases from V and 8 from J; bases not matched to a gene: 14. CDR3 length: 15 residues. CDR1 and CDR2 (germline): MNHEY, SMNVEV (reference sequence). Here the CDR3 DNA reads TGTGCCAGCAGCCCGGGACTCCAGACTAGCCTTACGCAGTATTTT. Encoded protein: CASSPGLQTSLTQYF.

The rearrangement joins TRBV28 to TRBJ1-6, with TRBD1 identical over 7 bases. The CDR3 totals 17 residues. Per the germline V gene, CDR1 is MDHEN and CDR2 is SYDVKM. The ends lost 7 bases at V and 7 bases at J; junction bases unmatched: 16. The CDR3 here is CASNINRGLRGNSPLHF. Here the CDR3 DNA reads TGTGCCAGCAATATAAACAGGGGCCTCCGAGGGAATTCACCCCTCCACTTT. The full variable domain, with the rest looked up from reference TRBV28 and TRBJ1-6, is DVKVTQSSRYLVKRTGEKVFLECVQDMDHENMFWYRQDPGLGLRLIYFSYDVKMKEKGDIPEGYSVSREKKERFSLILESASTNQTSMYLCASNINRGLRGNSPLHFGNGTRLTVT.

J is TRBJ1-4 and V is TRBV11-2; D remains unclear. This CDR3 spans 15 amino acids. The germline CDR1 and CDR2 sequences are SGHAT and FQNNGV. V was pared by 6 bases and J by 12 bases, with 23 bases between. The CDR3 region is CASSPHRQSAGELFF. The CDR3 coding sequence is TGTGCCAGCAGTCCCCACCGGCAGTCGGCTGGGGAACTGTTTTTT.

The chain couples TRBV7-3 to TRBJ1-1, with a weak D call TRBD1 (6 bases). The V end lost 5 bases, the J end lost 0 bases, and 7 bases lay between the germline ends. The CDR3 has 13 amino acids. The germline CDR1 and CDR2 sequences are SGHTA and FQGTGA. CDR3 amino acids: CASSRTVNTEAFF. In DNA, the CDR3 is TGTGCCAGCAGCAGGACAGTGAACACTGAAGCTTTCTTT.

The gene calls are TRBV24-1 and TRBJ2-3; D remains ambiguous. Germline CDR1 KGHDR, CDR2 SFDVKD. The CDR3 sequence is 13 residues long. V was cut by 4 bases and J by 7 bases, with 11 bases left in between. CDR3 nucleotide sequence: TGTGCCACCAGTGACCCGACCATCAATACGCAGTATTTT. Its protein product is CATSDPTINTQYF.

The chain combines TRBV5-1 with TRBJ2-7; D gene unclear. Germline loops: CDR1 SGHRS, CDR2 YFSETQ. The V end was cut by 5 bases, the J end by 0 bases, with 15 bases between. The CDR3 is 15 amino acids. CDR3 nucleotide sequence: TGCGCCAGCAGTCCAACCCCCGCTCTCTCCTACGAGCAGTACTTC. Translation: CASSPTPALSYEQYF. Filled out from reference TRBV5-1 and TRBJ2-7, the complete variable domain reads KAGVTQTPRYLIKTRGQQVTLSCSPISGHRSVSWYQQTPGQGLQFLFEYFSETQRNKGNFPGRFSGRQFSNSRSEMNVSTLELGDSALYLCASSPTPALSYEQYFGPGTRLTVT.

This clone was detected only once. The rearrangement uses TRBV15 and TRBJ2-5, with D maybe TRBD2 (6 bases). Trimming took 0 bases from V and 4 from J, leaving 12 bases between them. CDR3 length: 15 amino acids. Germline lookup yields CDR1 LNHNV and CDR2 YYDKDF (reference sequence). The CDR3 DNA follows: TGTGCCACCAGCAGAGACCTTAGCGGAGGAGAGACCCAGTACTTC. Amino acids: CATSRDLSGGETQYF. Combining the CDR3 with reference TRBV15 and TRBJ2-5 gives the whole variable domain DAMVIQNPRYQVTQFGKPVTLSCSQTLNHNVMYWYQQKSSQAPKLLFHYYDKDFNNEADTPDNFQSRRPNTSFCFLDIRSPGLGDTAMYLCATSRDLSGGETQYFGPGTRLLVL.

This clone was counted a few times. V is TRBV28 and J is TRBJ2-7; TRBD2 is a possible D gene (6 bases). The CDR3 spans 12 residues. CDR1 and CDR2 (germline): MDHEN, SYDVKM. V was pared by 6 bases and J by 4 bases, with 10 bases between. CDR3 loop: CASRAGRYEQYF. CDR3 DNA: TGTGCCAGCAGGGCGGGACGTTACGAGCAGTACTTC.

This sequence joins TRBV3-1 (or the pseudogene TRBV3-2) and TRBJ1-2; no firm D call. This CDR3 has 11 amino acids. Looked up from germline, CDR1 is LGHDT and CDR2 is YNNKEL (reference sequence). V was cut by 3 bases and J by 4 bases, with 3 bases left in between. CDR3 sequence reads: CASSHRYGYTF. DNA of the CDR3: TGTGCCAGCAGCCACCGCTATGGCTACACCTTC.

The count of this clone is one. The chain has TRBV3-1 (or the pseudogene TRBV3-2) and TRBJ1-4; TRBD1 matches 7 bases. V shed 0 bases and J 7 bases; nucleotides not matched to a gene: 8. CDR3 size: 16 residues. In germline, CDR1 is LGHDT, CDR2 YNNKEL (reference sequence). CDR3 protein: CASSQERWTGGEKLFF. CDR3 nucleotide sequence: TGTGCCAGCAGCCAAGAGAGGTGGACAGGCGGTGAAAAACTGTTTTTT.